The present T cell receptor beta chain was sequenced within a study of cytomegalovirus exposure and HLA in healthy donors. The PCR made use of 60 Vbeta and 13 Jbeta primers. The method was immunoSEQ multiplex PCR; TCRdb's version includes in-frame clones alone and lacks a portion of them. The table includes 150,000 or so clones, around four fifths detected once. V lost 5 bases, J lost 3 bases, and 10 bases lay in between. This CDR3 region has 14 residues. The germline gives CDR1 KGHSH, CDR2 LQKENI. This clone has more than one count but fewer than ten. The sequence was obtained from a man aged 30 to 45 in good health and CMV-seronegative. Sequenced input: PBMCs. The chain couples TRBV18 to TRBJ2-2; D perhaps matches TRBD2 (6 bases). CDR3 in DNA: TGTGCCAGCTCAGGACTATCCTACACCGGGGAGCTGTTTTTT. Translated, it gives CASSGLSYTGELFF.